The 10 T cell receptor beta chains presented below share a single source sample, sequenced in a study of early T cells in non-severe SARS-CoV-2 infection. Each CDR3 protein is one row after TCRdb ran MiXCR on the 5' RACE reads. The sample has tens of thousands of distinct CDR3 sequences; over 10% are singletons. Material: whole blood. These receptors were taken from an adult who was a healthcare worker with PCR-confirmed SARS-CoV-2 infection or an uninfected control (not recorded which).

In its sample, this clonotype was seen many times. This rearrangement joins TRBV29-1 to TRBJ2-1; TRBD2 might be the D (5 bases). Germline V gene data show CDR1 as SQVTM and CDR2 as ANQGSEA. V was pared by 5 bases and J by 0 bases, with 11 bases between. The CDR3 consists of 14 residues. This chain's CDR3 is CSVKWRSSYNEQFF. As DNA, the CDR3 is TGCAGCGTTAAGTGGAGGAGCTCCTACAATGAGCAGTTCTTC.

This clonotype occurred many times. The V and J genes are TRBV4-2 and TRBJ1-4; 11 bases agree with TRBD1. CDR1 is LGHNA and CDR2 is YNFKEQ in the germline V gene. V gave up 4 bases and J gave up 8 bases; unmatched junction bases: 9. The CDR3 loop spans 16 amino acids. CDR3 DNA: TGTGCCAGCAGCCGAGACCCGGGACAGGGGGGCGAAAAACTGTTTTTT. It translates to CASSRDPGQGGEKLFF.

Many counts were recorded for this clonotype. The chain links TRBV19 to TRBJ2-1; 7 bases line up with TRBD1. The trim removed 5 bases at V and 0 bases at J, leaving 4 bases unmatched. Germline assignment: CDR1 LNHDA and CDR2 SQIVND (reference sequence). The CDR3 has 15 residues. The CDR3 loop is CASSADRASYNEQFF. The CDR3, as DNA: TGTGCCAGTAGTGCCGACAGGGCCTCCTACAATGAGCAGTTCTTC.

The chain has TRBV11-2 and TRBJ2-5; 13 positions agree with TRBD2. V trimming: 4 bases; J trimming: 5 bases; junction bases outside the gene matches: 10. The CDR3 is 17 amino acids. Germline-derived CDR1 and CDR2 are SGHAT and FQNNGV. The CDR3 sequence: CASSSLPGLAGMETQYF. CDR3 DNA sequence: TGTGCCAGCAGCTCCCTCCCGGGACTAGCGGGGATGGAGACCCAGTACTTC.

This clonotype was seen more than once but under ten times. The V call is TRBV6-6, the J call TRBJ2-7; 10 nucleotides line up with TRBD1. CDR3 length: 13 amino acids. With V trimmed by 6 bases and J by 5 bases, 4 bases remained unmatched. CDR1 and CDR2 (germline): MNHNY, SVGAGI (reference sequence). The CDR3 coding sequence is TGTGCCAGCAGGCCGGGACAGGGGAACGAGCAGTACTTC. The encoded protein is CASRPGQGNEQYF.

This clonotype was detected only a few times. The CDR3 loop is CASSPGTETYEQYF. The CDR3 DNA sequence: TGTGCCAGCAGCCCAGGGACAGAAACCTACGAGCAGTACTTC. The genes are TRBV11-2 and TRBJ2-7; 7 bases agree with TRBD1. This CDR3 is 14 amino acids long. The trim removed 5 bases at V and 2 bases at J, leaving 6 bases unmatched. The germline V gene has CDR1 SGHAT and CDR2 FQNNGV.

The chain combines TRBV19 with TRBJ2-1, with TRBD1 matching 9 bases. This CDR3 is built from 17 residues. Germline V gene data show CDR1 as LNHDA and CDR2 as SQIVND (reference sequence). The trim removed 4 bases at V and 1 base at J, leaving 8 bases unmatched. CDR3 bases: TGTGCCAGTAGTAGCCAGGGACAGGGTAGTTCCTACAATGAGCAGTTCTTC. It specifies CASSSQGQGSSYNEQFF.

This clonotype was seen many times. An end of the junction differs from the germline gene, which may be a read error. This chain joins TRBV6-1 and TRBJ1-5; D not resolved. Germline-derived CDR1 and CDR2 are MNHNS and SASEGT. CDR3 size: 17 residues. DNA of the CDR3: TGTGCCAGCAGCGAAGGCCTGAGGGCGTTTAGCAATCAGCCCCAGCATTTT. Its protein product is CASSEGLRAFSNQPQHF.

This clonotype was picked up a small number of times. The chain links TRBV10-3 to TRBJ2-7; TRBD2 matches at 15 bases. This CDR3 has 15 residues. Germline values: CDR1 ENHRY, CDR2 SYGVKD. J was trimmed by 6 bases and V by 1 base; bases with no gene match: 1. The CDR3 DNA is TGTGCCATCAGTGAGTGGACTAGCGGGGGGGTCGAGCAGTACTTC. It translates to CAISEWTSGGVEQYF.

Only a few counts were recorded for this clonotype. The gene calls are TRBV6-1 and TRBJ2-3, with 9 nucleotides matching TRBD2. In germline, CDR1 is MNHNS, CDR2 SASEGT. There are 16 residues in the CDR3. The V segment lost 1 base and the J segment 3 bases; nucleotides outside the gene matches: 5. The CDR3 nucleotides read TGTGCCAGCAGTGAAGTCGCGGGGGGGAGGACAGATACGCAGTATTTT. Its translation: CASSEVAGGRTDTQYF.